A single sample gave rise to the 28 T cell receptor beta chains below, sequenced in a study of blood T cell repertoires in COVID-19. TCRdb's copy holds only in-frame clones and misses some; the assay was immunoSEQ multiplex PCR. Seen here are a few hundred thousand clones, around 88% observed once, and the top ten hold about 1.2%. The sample consisted of peripheral blood. The receptors originated from a woman between 45 and 65 years old with acute or convalescent COVID-19.

This sequence joins TRBV4-1 and TRBJ2-6; D may be TRBD1 (6 bases). Trimming took off 0 bases at V and 1 base at J, with 13 bases between the two ends. Germline V gives CDR1 MGHRA, CDR2 YSYEKL. This CDR3 has 18 amino acids. CDR3 DNA: TGCGCCAGCAGCCAAGAAGAGCAGGGGACATCTGGGGCCAACGTCCTGACTTTC. Translation: CASSQEEQGTSGANVLTF.

This clone was found once. The J gene is TRBJ1-1, the V gene TRBV12-3 or TRBV12-4; possibly TRBD1 for D (5 bases). V was cut by 8 bases and J by 4 bases, with 11 bases left in between. The CDR3 spans 12 residues. DNA for the CDR3: TGTGCCAGCGTGTTGCAGGGCACTGAAGCTTTCTTT. Encoded protein: CASVLQGTEAFF.

The chain couples TRBV7-3 to TRBJ2-5, with D perhaps TRBD1 (6 bases). Deletions cut 4 bases from V and 4 bases from J, with 19 bases between. The CDR3 has 16 amino acids. Germline CDR1 SGHTA, CDR2 FQGTGA. In nucleotides, the CDR3 is TGTGCCAGCAGCTACTCCGGGACAATGGGTGTAGAGACCCAGTACTTC. This codes for CASSYSGTMGVETQYF.

This clone was seen at least ten times. The chain uses TRBV24-1 and TRBJ2-3; 16 nucleotides agree with TRBD2. Germline V gives CDR1 KGHDR, CDR2 SFDVKD. V trimming: 3 bases; J trimming: 1 base; junction bases outside the gene matches: 9. The CDR3 runs to 20 residues. CDR3 DNA: TGTGCCACCAGTGATCCGGCCGGGACTAGCGGGGGGGCAGGCACAGATACGCAGTATTTT. Translated, it gives CATSDPAGTSGGAGTDTQYF.

V is TRBV5-3 and J is TRBJ1-1; D unclear. TRBV5-3 is flagged as an ORF with uncertain function. Trimming cost V 8 bases and J 6 bases, with 14 bases left between them. The CDR3 is 12 amino acids. The CDR3 loop is CARWAGGPEAFF. CDR3 coding DNA: TGTGCCAGGTGGGCCGGTGGCCCTGAAGCTTTCTTT.

V gene TRBV6-5 combines with J gene TRBJ1-4; 7 bases agree with TRBD1. Trimming cost V 9 bases and J 8 bases; bases outside gene matches: 9. The CDR3 spans 13 residues. The germline CDR1 and CDR2 sequences are MNHEY and SVGAGI. The chain's CDR3 is CASQGGLGEKLFF. The CDR3 region has the DNA TGTGCCAGTCAGGGGGGCCTGGGAGAAAAACTGTTTTTT.

This chain links TRBV4-1 with TRBJ1-6; D remains ambiguous. The CDR3 contains 13 residues. Between the trimmed V and J ends, which lost 1 base and 9 bases, there was a span of 7 bases. The germline gives CDR1 MGHRA, CDR2 YSYEKL. The CDR3 DNA sequence: TGCGCCAGCAGCCAAGTCCTTATTTCACCCCTCCACTTT. Translation: CASSQVLISPLHF.

The CDR3 is CASKPGQGITEAFF. In DNA form, the CDR3 reads TGCGCCAGCAAACCGGGACAGGGGATTACTGAAGCTTTCTTT. V is TRBV10-2 and J is TRBJ1-1; 10 nucleotides align to TRBD1. The J segment lost 5 bases and the V segment lost 7 bases, leaving 7 bases of the junction unmatched. Germline CDR1 reads WSHSY; CDR2 reads SAAADI. CDR3 length: 14 amino acids.

The genes are TRBV2 and TRBJ1-6; D not certain. Trimming took 8 bases from V and 0 from J, leaving 11 bases between them. Germline V gene sequence: CDR1 SNHLY, CDR2 FYNNEI. The CDR3 runs 15 residues. The CDR3 DNA reads as TGTGCCAGCGCACCTAGAAGCTCCTATAATTCACCCCTCCACTTT. Residues: CASAPRSSYNSPLHF.

The chain joins TRBV14 to TRBJ2-7; D is perhaps TRBD1 (5 bases). Germline V gene lookup returns CDR1 SGHDN and CDR2 FVKESK. Deletions cut 1 base from V and 0 bases from J, with 10 bases between. CDR3 size: 15 residues. The CDR3 spells CASSQVDSYSYEQYF. The CDR3 DNA sequence: TGTGCCAGCAGCCAAGTCGACAGTTACTCCTACGAGCAGTACTTC. The full variable domain, in which reference TRBV14 and TRBJ2-7 provide the parts outside the CDR3, is EAGVTQFPSHSVIEKGQTVTLRCDPISGHDNLYWYRRVMGKEIKFLLHFVKESKQDESGMPNNRFLAERTGGTYSTLKVQPAELEDSGVYFCASSQVDSYSYEQYFGPGTRLTVT.

Points on this clone: An end of the junction does not agree with germline; a read error may underlie this. V is TRBV2 and J is TRBJ1-2; D is unresolved. The CDR3 contains 12 residues. From germline, CDR1 is SNHLY and CDR2 FYNNEI. As DNA, the CDR3 is TGTGCCAGCAGTGAAGCCAAGGAACAGTTATCCTTC. Its translation is CASSEAKEQLSF. Using reference TRBV2 and TRBJ1-2 for the parts outside the CDR3, the full variable domain is EPEVTQTPSHQVTQMGQEVILRCVPISNHLYFYWYRQILGQKVEFLVSFYNNEISEKSEIFDDQFSVERPDGSNFTLKIRSTKLEDSAMYFCASSEAKEQLSFGSGTRLTVV.

The chain recombines TRBV18 with TRBJ2-2, with D possibly TRBD1 on 6 matching bases. The CDR3 sequence is 16 residues long. The germline V gene encodes CDR1 KGHSH and CDR2 LQKENI. Trimming removed 3 bases from V and 1 base from J, with 12 bases in between. This chain's CDR3 is CASSPVTTGNTGELFF. For the CDR3, the DNA is TGTGCCAGCTCACCGGTTACGACAGGGAACACCGGGGAGCTGTTTTTT.

This rearrangement joins TRBV11-2 to TRBJ2-2; 9 bases match TRBD2. With V trimmed by 6 bases and J by 0 bases, 8 bases remained unmatched. This CDR3 has 17 residues. Germline CDR1 is SGHAT and CDR2 is FQNNGV. CDR3: CASRPFSGRTNTGELFF. The CDR3 region has the DNA TGTGCCAGCAGACCCTTTAGCGGGAGAACGAACACCGGGGAGCTGTTTTTT.

There are many counts of this clone. The gene calls are TRBV10-3 and TRBJ2-3; 13 bases fit TRBD2. The CDR3 is made up of 18 amino acids. CDR1 is ENHRY, CDR2 SYGVKD, per germline. The ends lost 11 bases at V and 3 bases at J; junction bases unmatched: 17. The CDR3 sequence: CASSGTSGKGTWTDTQYF. In DNA form, the CDR3 reads TGTGCCTCCTCCGGGACTAGCGGGAAAGGGACTTGGACAGATACGCAGTATTTT.

The chain joins TRBV7-7 to TRBJ2-1; 7 nucleotides line up with TRBD2. The CDR3 loop spans 15 amino acids. CDR1 SSHAT and CDR2 FNYEAQ come from the germline V gene (reference sequence). J was trimmed by 3 bases and V by 2 bases; bases with no gene match: 4. CDR3 sequence reads: CASSLRSGDYNEQFF. The CDR3 coding sequence is TGTGCCAGCAGCTTAAGGAGCGGGGACTACAATGAGCAGTTCTTC.

J is TRBJ2-3 and V is TRBV5-1, with 14 bases lining up with TRBD2. The length of the CDR3 is 15 residues. Germline loops: CDR1 SGHRS, CDR2 YFSETQ. Trimming at V came to 4 bases and at J to 11 bases, leaving 9 bases not matched to a gene. CDR3 nucleotide sequence: TGCGCCAGCAGCGAAGGACTAGCGGGAGGTCGTTTGCAGTATTTT. This translates into CASSEGLAGGRLQYF.

This rearrangement joins TRBV27 to TRBJ2-7; TRBD1 aligns across 7 bases. Germline V CDR1 and CDR2: MNHEY, SMNVEV (reference sequence). Trimming removed 7 bases from V and 5 bases from J; junction bases left unmatched: 5. The CDR3 has 12 residues. The CDR3 DNA reads TGTGCCAGCATGACAGGGCTAAACGAGCAGTACTTC. Its protein product is CASMTGLNEQYF.

The chain employs TRBV2 and TRBJ1-1; 7 bases map to TRBD1. This CDR3 spans 15 amino acids. V shed 5 bases, J shed 0 bases, and the junction held 6 bases outside the gene matches. Germline V gene sequence: CDR1 SNHLY, CDR2 FYNNEI. The CDR3 nucleotides are TGTGCCAGCAGTTTTTCTGGACAGGTGAACACTGAAGCTTTCTTT. Translation: CASSFSGQVNTEAFF. Together with reference TRBV2 and TRBJ1-1, the CDR3 gives the full variable domain: EPEVTQTPSHQVTQMGQEVILRCVPISNHLYFYWYRQILGQKVEFLVSFYNNEISEKSEIFDDQFSVERPDGSNFTLKIRSTKLEDSAMYFCASSFSGQVNTEAFFGQGTRLTVV.

The chain employs TRBV2 and TRBJ1-2; 10 bases line up with TRBD1. The CDR3 length is 15 residues. The germline V gene encodes CDR1 SNHLY and CDR2 FYNNEI. With 8 bases clipped from V and 3 bases from J, the junction kept 9 bases outside the gene matches. CDR3 nucleotide sequence: TGTGCCAGCCATATGACAGGGGGCGCGGACTATGGCTACACCTTC. Protein sequence: CASHMTGGADYGYTF.

J is TRBJ2-5 and V is TRBV5-4; D perhaps matches TRBD1 (5 bases). V gave up 0 bases and J gave up 3 bases, with 12 bases separating them. There are 15 residues in the CDR3. Germline V CDR1 and CDR2: SGHNT, YYREEE (reference sequence). CDR3 bases: TGTGCCAGCAGCTTGGGGGGCAGAGACGAAGAGACCCAGTACTTC. It translates to CASSLGGRDEETQYF.

The rearrangement links TRBV24-1 to TRBJ1-5; D is possibly TRBD1 (5 bases). Germline values: CDR1 KGHDR, CDR2 SFDVKD. V was shortened by 9 bases and J by 9 bases, with 11 bases between the two germline ends. This CDR3 spans 11 amino acids. The CDR3 coding sequence is TGTGCCACCCTAGTAACAGGGCCCCAGCATTTT. Its protein product is CATLVTGPQHF.

The V and J genes are TRBV5-6 and TRBJ2-1; a weak D match, TRBD2 (5 bases). The CDR3 covers 15 residues. Per the germline V gene, CDR1 is SGHDT and CDR2 is YYEEEE. Trimming removed 1 base from V and 2 bases from J, with 10 bases in between. In nucleotides, the CDR3 is TGTGCCAGCAGCTTGCTAGCTAGCCCCTACAATGAGCAGTTCTTC. This codes for CASSLLASPYNEQFF.

The chain combines TRBV29-1 with TRBJ1-1; D is unresolved. Germline CDR1 and CDR2: SQVTM and ANQGSEA. Between the trimmed V and J ends, which lost 6 bases and 11 bases, there was a span of 10 bases. The CDR3 length is 9 residues. CDR3 sequence reads: CSVDSPAFF. CDR3 sequence (DNA): TGCAGCGTCGACTCCCCTGCTTTCTTT. The variable domain in full, completed from reference TRBV29-1 and TRBJ1-1, reads SAVISQKPSRDICQRGTSLTIQCQVDSQVTMMFWYRQQPGQSLTLIATANQGSEATYESGFVIDKFPISRPNLTFSTLTVSNMSPEDSSIYLCSVDSPAFFGQGTRLTVV.

The chain has TRBV19 and TRBJ1-2; D call uncertain. Deletions cut 5 bases from V and 2 bases from J, with 15 bases between. This CDR3 is built from 15 residues. Germline V CDR1 and CDR2: LNHDA, SQIVND (reference sequence). The DNA of the CDR3 is TGTGCCAGTAGTCCTAATCGGGCGGGGAACTATGGCTACACCTTC. Its translation is CASSPNRAGNYGYTF. Based on the CDR3 plus reference TRBV19 and TRBJ1-2, the full variable domain is DGGITQSPKYLFRKEGQNVTLSCEQNLNHDAMYWYRQDPGQGLRLIYYSQIVNDFQKGDIAEGYSVSREKKESFPLTVTSAQKNPTAFYLCASSPNRAGNYGYTFGSGTRLTVV.

This chain connects TRBV7-2 to TRBJ2-1; 7 bases align to TRBD2. CDR3 size: 16 residues. The germline V gene encodes CDR1 SGHTA and CDR2 FQGNSA. The ends lost 5 bases at V and 7 bases at J; junction bases unmatched: 14. The CDR3: CASSIDGGGPWNEQFF. CDR3 bases: TGTGCCAGCAGCATCGACGGGGGAGGGCCTTGGAATGAGCAGTTCTTC. The variable domain in full, completed from reference TRBV7-2 and TRBJ2-1, reads GAGVSQSPSNKVTEKGKDVELRCDPISGHTALYWYRQSLGQGLEFLIYFQGNSAPDKSGLPSDRFSAERTGGSVSTLTIQRTQQEDSAVYLCASSIDGGGPWNEQFFGPGTRLTVL.

The chain uses TRBV4-1 and TRBJ1-4, with D possibly TRBD1 on 5 matching bases. The germline V gene encodes CDR1 MGHRA and CDR2 YSYEKL. The CDR3 contains 17 residues. V was cut by 4 bases and J by 6 bases, with 21 bases left in between. CDR3 sequence (DNA): TGCGCCAGCAGCCTCTTCTTTGACAGCCCGGCAGATGAAAAACTGTTTTTT. This sequence encodes CASSLFFDSPADEKLFF.

This chain uses TRBV18 with TRBJ2-7, with D maybe TRBD1 (6 bases). The V and J ends lost 6 bases and 1 base respectively, with 13 bases between them. Germline assignment: CDR1 KGHSH and CDR2 LQKENI. CDR3 length: 14 residues. CDR3 nucleotide sequence: TGTGCCAGCTCGCCCGGGACAAAGTCCTACGAGCAGTACTTC. Residues: CASSPGTKSYEQYF.

The chain carries TRBV27 and TRBJ1-1, with 7 bases identical to TRBD1. Germline V gene data show CDR1 as MNHEY and CDR2 as SMNVEV (reference sequence). The CDR3 is made up of 13 amino acids. V shed 8 bases and J 8 bases; nucleotides not matched to a gene: 11. The CDR3 sequence is CASGADREREAFF. CDR3 nucleotide sequence: TGTGCCAGCGGCGCCGACAGGGAAAGAGAAGCTTTCTTT.